This entry lists 24 T cell receptor beta chains sequenced from one sample in a study of blood T cells in healthy people across ages (dated by TCRdb to the mid-2010s). Library construction relied on 5' RACE. The sequencing machine was an Illumina HiSeq 2500. A second roughly 7 to 11 cycle PCR used a sample-barcoded 5' primer and a J-beta primer mix. The public sequencing data were trimmed at Q25 with fastp and processed into clonotypes with MiXCR by TCRdb, which kept only in-frame beta chains. Every CDR3 protein is listed once, alongside the most common genes and DNA of its rows. Here the sample has hundreds of thousands of distinct CDR3 sequences; more than 40% occur a single time. The ten largest clones capture approximately 20% of the sample. Sequencing input: blood. The receptors stem from a man aged 55 to 70 in good health.

V usage is TRBV25-1 and J usage is TRBJ1-6, with D unresolved. Trimming took 4 bases from V and 5 from J, leaving 6 bases between them. The germline CDR1 and CDR2 sequences are MGHDK and SYGVNS. The CDR3 runs to 13 residues. CDR3 in amino acids: CASSGPDNSPLHF. CDR3 coding DNA: TGTGCCAGCAGTGGACCGGATAATTCACCCCTCCACTTT.

This clonotype occurred a few times. This CDR3 reads CASSLPTGLRAEAFF. CDR3 coding DNA: TGTGCCAGCAGCTTACCGACAGGCCTTCGGGCTGAAGCTTTCTTT. This rearrangement joins TRBV7-9 to TRBJ1-1; perhaps TRBD1 as D (6 bases). Per the germline V gene, CDR1 is SEHNR and CDR2 is FQNEAQ (reference sequence). This CDR3 comprises 15 residues. Trimming removed 2 bases at V and 6 bases at J, with 16 bases between.

In regard to this clonotype: Mismatch with germline at one junction end may stem from a read error. CDR3 protein: CASSATGSTEAFF. The DNA for the CDR3 is TGCGCCAGCAGCGCTACAGGAAGCACTGAGGCTTTCTTT. The rearrangement links TRBV4-3 to TRBJ1-1, with D maybe TRBD1 (5 bases). The CDR3 consists of 13 residues. Looked up from germline, CDR1 is LGHNA and CDR2 is YSLEER.

The V and J genes are TRBV4-1 and TRBJ2-2; 9 bases align to TRBD1. This CDR3 contains 16 residues. The V and J ends lost 5 bases and 2 bases, in that order; junction bases with no gene match: 6. Germline values: CDR1 MGHRA, CDR2 YSYEKL. CDR3 protein: CASSYTGGVNTGELFF. CDR3 DNA sequence: TGCGCCAGCAGCTATACAGGGGGCGTAAACACCGGGGAGCTGTTTTTT.

The sample holds many counts of this clonotype. V usage is TRBV20-1 and J usage is TRBJ2-7, with TRBD2 as a possible D gene (5 bases). Trimming shortened V by 0 bases and J by 2 bases, and 11 bases separated the two germline ends. The CDR3 totals 14 residues. The germline V gene encodes CDR1 DFQATT and CDR2 SNEGSKA (reference sequence). In DNA form, the CDR3 reads TGCAGTGCTAGAGATCCGAGGGCCCCCTACGAGCAGTACTTC. Amino acids: CSARDPRAPYEQYF.

The V call is TRBV21-1, the J call TRBJ1-2; TRBD1 is taken as the D call from the table, unchecked against the DNA. TRBV21-1 is classified as a pseudogene. The CDR3 covers 14 residues. DNA of the CDR3: TGTGCCAGCGAGGGGACGGATATTAACTATGGCTACACCTTC. It yields the protein CASEGTDINYGYTF.

The chain carries TRBV6-6 and TRBJ1-1, with D perhaps matching TRBD1 (5 bases). Germline lookup yields CDR1 MNHNY and CDR2 SVGAGI (reference sequence). The CDR3 is 15 residues long. V lost 0 bases and J 2 bases, leaving 10 bases between the germline ends. Here the CDR3 reads CASSYSRTSNTEAFF. The CDR3, as DNA: TGTGCCAGCAGTTACTCCAGGACATCTAACACTGAAGCTTTCTTT.

This chain uses TRBV7-9 with TRBJ1-1; 11 bases are shared with TRBD1. V lost 5 bases, J lost 8 bases, and 7 bases stayed unmatched. The CDR3 runs to 14 residues. Germline lookup yields CDR1 SEHNR and CDR2 FQNEAQ (reference sequence). Here the CDR3 DNA reads TGTGCCAGCAGCGCCGGGACAGGGGGAACGGAAGCTTTCTTT. This translates into CASSAGTGGTEAFF.

This clonotype was recorded once. A read error may account for a junction end that differs from germline. The rearrangement uses TRBV3-1 and TRBJ2-5, with 9 bases that match TRBD2. CDR1 and CDR2 from the germline V gene are LGHDT and YNNKEL (reference sequence). This CDR3 contains 14 residues. CDR3 nucleotides: TGTGCCAGCAGGTGGGGACTAGCCCAAGGGACCCAGTACTTC. Its protein product is CASRWGLAQGTQYF.

This chain links TRBV29-1 with TRBJ2-5, with D tentatively TRBD1 (6 bases). This CDR3 spans 15 amino acids. Deletions cut 3 bases from V and 5 bases from J, with 19 bases between. Germline-derived CDR1 and CDR2 are SQVTM and ANQGSEA. The CDR3 sequence is CSVEGTGTPGETQYF. The CDR3 nucleotides are TGCAGCGTTGAGGGAACAGGGACCCCCGGCGAGACCCAGTACTTC.

This clonotype came up a few times. V usage is TRBV5-1 and J usage is TRBJ1-1; D might be TRBD1 (6 bases). Trimming took 4 bases from V and 6 from J, leaving 16 bases between them. The length of the CDR3 is 14 residues. The V gene's germline CDR1 is SGHRS and CDR2 YFSETQ. The CDR3 loop reads CASSRADGGAEAFF. In nucleotides, the CDR3 is TGCGCCAGCAGCCGCGCCGACGGGGGCGCTGAAGCTTTCTTT.

J is TRBJ2-1 and V is TRBV20-1; 13 bases are a match to TRBD2. The germline V gene encodes CDR1 DFQATT and CDR2 SNEGSKA (reference sequence). The CDR3 consists of 15 residues. Trimming cost V 0 bases and J 8 bases; bases outside gene matches: 4. Written as DNA, the CDR3 is TGCAGTGCTAGAGACCGGACTAGCGGGGGTTATGAGCAGTTCTTC. Translation: CSARDRTSGGYEQFF.

The V call is TRBV6-2 or TRBV6-3, the J call TRBJ1-1, with D uncertain. Germline-derived CDR1 and CDR2 are MNHEY and SVGEGT. The length of the CDR3 is 17 residues. V gave up 0 bases and J gave up 0 bases, with 14 bases separating them. The CDR3 bases are TGTGCCAGCAGTTACTCGACCTACGACCGGATGAACACTGAAGCTTTCTTT. It translates to CASSYSTYDRMNTEAFF.

The chain is built from TRBV21-1 and TRBJ1-4; TRBD1 is taken as the D call from the table, unchecked against the DNA. TRBV21-1 is tagged as a pseudogene. The length of the CDR3 is 13 residues. For the CDR3, the DNA is TGTGCCACCACAGGGTGGATTAATGAAAAACTGTTTTTT. It specifies CATTGWINEKLFF.

The chain employs TRBV20-1 and TRBJ2-1; TRBD2 might be the D (6 bases). Trimming removed 4 bases at V and 1 base at J, with 11 bases between. Germline CDR1 is DFQATT and CDR2 is SNEGSKA (reference sequence). CDR3 length: 14 amino acids. The CDR3 loop is CSANGEVSYNEQFF. The CDR3 DNA is TGCAGTGCTAATGGGGAGGTTTCCTACAATGAGCAGTTCTTC.

The gene calls are TRBV11-2 and TRBJ2-1; 10 bases map to TRBD2. Germline V gene lookup returns CDR1 SGHAT and CDR2 FQNNGV. The CDR3 runs 15 residues. Unmatched junction bases numbered 14, after V lost 10 bases and J lost 8 bases. The DNA of the CDR3 is TGTGCCATCCAGCGGGGGGGCGGTGCGCCCGATGAGCAGTTCTTC. It encodes CAIQRGGGAPDEQFF. The whole variable domain, remainder taken from reference TRBV11-2 and TRBJ2-1, is EAGVAQSPRYKIIEKRQSVAFWCNPISGHATLYWYQQILGQGPKLLIQFQNNGVVDDSQLPKDRFSAERLKGVDSTLKIQPAKLEDSAVYLCAIQRGGGAPDEQFFGPGTRLTVL.

Details on this clonotype: The junction does not match germline at one end; this may be a read error. This chain links TRBV5-1 with TRBJ2-5, with 10 bases aligning to TRBD1. The CDR3 runs to 16 residues. From germline, CDR1 is SGHRS and CDR2 YFSETQ. CDR3 in amino acids: CASSLGGQGFQETQYF. The DNA of the CDR3 is TGCGCCAGCAGTTTGGGGGGACAGGGGTTCCAAGAGACCCAGTACTTC.

The sample holds one count of this clonotype. The chain combines TRBV30 with TRBJ2-7; D is ambiguous. The assigned J gene may be wrong: the sequence end matches TRBJ2-5 better. CDR1 is GTSNPN, CDR2 SVGIG, per germline (reference sequence). This CDR3 region has 13 residues. The CDR3 protein is CAWRKPHQETQYF. The CDR3 nucleotides read TGTGCCTGGAGAAAACCACACCAAGAGACCCAGTACTTC.

This clonotype has more than one count but fewer than ten. The chain joins TRBV6-6 to TRBJ2-7; D gene ambiguous. Trimming left V 6 bases short and J 4 bases short, with 19 bases between. Germline V gene lookup returns CDR1 MNHNY and CDR2 SVGAGI (reference sequence). This CDR3 contains 15 residues. The CDR3 sequence: CASSPNNLVGYEQYF. The CDR3 coding sequence is TGTGCCAGCAGCCCCAACAATCTAGTGGGGTACGAGCAGTACTTC.

The chain links TRBV3-1 to TRBJ2-2; 9 positions agree with TRBD1. This CDR3 has 16 amino acids. The trim removed 8 bases at V and 5 bases at J, leaving 12 bases unmatched. The germline CDR1 and CDR2 sequences are LGHDT and YNNKEL (reference sequence). As DNA, the CDR3 is TGTGCCAGCGGAGGCGGACAGGGGTCTAGGACCGGGGAGCTGTTTTTT. It translates to CASGGGQGSRTGELFF.

This rearrangement joins TRBV10-1 to TRBJ2-6; weak D call: TRBD1 (6 bases). V was cut by 7 bases and J by 4 bases, with 11 bases left in between. This CDR3 comprises 14 residues. Germline V gene data show CDR1 as WNHNN and CDR2 as SYGVQD (reference sequence). The CDR3 DNA follows: TGCGCCAGCATCGAGGGGGTCGGGGCCAACGTCCTGACTTTC. Protein: CASIEGVGANVLTF.

Note on this clonotype: A read error may produce the germline difference seen at one junction end. This chain joins TRBV29-1 and TRBJ2-3; 7 nucleotides align to TRBD1. The CDR3 totals 14 residues. Germline CDR1 and CDR2: SQVTM and ANQGSEA. The CDR3 protein is CSVDRAGGTDTRYF. The DNA of the CDR3 is TGCAGCGTTGATCGGGCAGGGGGTACGGATACGCGGTATTTT.

This clonotype was counted between two and nine times. The chain has TRBV12-3 or TRBV12-4 and TRBJ1-4; D is unresolved. This CDR3 region has 14 residues. Trimming took off 6 bases at V and 3 bases at J, with 11 bases between the two ends. The CDR3 is CASSGTGPNEKLFF. The CDR3 bases are TGTGCCAGCAGCGGTACTGGGCCTAATGAAAAACTGTTTTTT.

This clonotype has a handful of counts. The rearrangement uses TRBV5-1 and TRBJ1-4, with D possibly matching TRBD1 (5 bases). The germline gives CDR1 SGHRS, CDR2 YFSETQ. V dropped 5 bases and J dropped 4 bases, with 15 bases sitting between them. The CDR3 extends over 15 amino acids. CDR3 nucleotide sequence: TGCGCCAGCAGACCGCCGGGACTCAATAATGAAAAACTGTTTTTT. The encoded protein is CASRPPGLNNEKLFF.